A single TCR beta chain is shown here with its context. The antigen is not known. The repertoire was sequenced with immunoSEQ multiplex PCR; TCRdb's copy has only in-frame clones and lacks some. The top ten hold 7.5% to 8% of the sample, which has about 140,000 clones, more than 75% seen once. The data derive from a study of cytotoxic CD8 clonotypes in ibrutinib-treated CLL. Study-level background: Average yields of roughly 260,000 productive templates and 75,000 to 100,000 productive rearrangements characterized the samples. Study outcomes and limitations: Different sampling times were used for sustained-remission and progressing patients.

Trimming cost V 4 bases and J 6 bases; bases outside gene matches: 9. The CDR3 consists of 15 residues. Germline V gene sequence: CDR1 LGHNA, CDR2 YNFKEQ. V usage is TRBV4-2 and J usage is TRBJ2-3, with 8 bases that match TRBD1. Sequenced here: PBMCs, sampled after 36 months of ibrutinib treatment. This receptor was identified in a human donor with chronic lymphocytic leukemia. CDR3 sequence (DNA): TGTGCCAGCAGCCGTGACAGGGGATTGGGTGATACGCAGTATTTT. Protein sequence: CASSRDRGLGDTQYF.